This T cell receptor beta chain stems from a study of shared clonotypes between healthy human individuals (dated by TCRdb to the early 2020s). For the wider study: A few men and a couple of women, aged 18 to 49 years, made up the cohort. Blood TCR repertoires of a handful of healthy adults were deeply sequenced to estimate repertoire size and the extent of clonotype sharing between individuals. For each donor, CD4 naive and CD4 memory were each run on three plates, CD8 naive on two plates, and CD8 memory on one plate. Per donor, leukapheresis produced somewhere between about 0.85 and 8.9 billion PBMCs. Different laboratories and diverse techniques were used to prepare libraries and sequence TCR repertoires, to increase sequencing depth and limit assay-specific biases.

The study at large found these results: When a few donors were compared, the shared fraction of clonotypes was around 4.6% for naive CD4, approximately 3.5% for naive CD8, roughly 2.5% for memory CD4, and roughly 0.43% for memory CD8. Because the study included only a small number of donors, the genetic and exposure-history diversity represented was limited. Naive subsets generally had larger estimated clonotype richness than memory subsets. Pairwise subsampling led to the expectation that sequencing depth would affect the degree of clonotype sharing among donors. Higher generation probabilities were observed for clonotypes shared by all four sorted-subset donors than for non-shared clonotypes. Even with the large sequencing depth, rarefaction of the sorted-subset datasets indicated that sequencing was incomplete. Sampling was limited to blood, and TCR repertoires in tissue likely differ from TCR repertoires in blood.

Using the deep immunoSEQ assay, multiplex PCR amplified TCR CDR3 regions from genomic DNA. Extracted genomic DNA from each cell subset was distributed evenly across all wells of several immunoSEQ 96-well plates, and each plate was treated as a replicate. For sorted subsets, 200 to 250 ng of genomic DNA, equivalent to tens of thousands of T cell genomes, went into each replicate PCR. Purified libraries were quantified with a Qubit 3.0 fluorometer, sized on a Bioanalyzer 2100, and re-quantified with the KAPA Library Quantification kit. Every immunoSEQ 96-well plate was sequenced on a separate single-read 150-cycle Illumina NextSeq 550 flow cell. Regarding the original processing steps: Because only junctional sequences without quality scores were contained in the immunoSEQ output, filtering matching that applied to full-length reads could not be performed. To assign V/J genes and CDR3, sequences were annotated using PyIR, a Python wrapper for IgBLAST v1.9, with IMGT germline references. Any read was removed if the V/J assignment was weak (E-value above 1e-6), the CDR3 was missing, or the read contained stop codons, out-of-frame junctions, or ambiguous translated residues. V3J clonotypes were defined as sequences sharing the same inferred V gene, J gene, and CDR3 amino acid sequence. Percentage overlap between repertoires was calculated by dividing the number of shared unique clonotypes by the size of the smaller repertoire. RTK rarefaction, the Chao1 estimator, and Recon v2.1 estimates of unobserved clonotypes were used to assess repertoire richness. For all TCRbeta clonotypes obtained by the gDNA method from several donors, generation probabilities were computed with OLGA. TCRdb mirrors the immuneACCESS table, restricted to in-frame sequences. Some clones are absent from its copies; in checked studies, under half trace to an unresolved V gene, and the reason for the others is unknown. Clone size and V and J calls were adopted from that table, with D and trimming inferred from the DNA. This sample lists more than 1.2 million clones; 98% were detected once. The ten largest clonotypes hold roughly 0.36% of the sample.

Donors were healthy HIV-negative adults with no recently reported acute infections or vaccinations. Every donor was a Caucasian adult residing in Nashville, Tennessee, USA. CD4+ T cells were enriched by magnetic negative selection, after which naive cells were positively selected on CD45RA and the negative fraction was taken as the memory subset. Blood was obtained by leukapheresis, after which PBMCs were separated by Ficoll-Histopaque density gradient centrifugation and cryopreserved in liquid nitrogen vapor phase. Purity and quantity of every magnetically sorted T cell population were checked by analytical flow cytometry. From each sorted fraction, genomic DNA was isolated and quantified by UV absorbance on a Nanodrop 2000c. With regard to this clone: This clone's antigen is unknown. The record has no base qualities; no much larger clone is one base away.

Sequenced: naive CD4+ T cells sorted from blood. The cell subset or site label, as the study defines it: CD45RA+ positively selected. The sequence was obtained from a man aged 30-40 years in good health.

The DNA sequence is TGTGCCAGCAGTTTACGGGCCACGACAGATACGCAGTATTTT. Its product reads: CASSLRATTDTQYF. The sequence joins TRBV28 to TRBJ2-3; a confident D gene designation cannot be given. Trimming costs V 2 bases and J 3 bases, and their ends lie 9 bases apart. Measured from the cysteine to the phenylalanine, the CDR3 is 14 residues long. Of all the DNA, just the CDR3 is kept, 42 bases in frame from base 1. CDR1 MDHEN and CDR2 SYDVKM were looked up in the germline V gene.